This TCR beta chain was sequenced for a study of blood T cell repertoires in COVID-19. CDR1 and CDR2 from the germline V gene are KGHSH and LQKENI. V lost 3 bases and J lost 2; bases outside the gene matches: 1. The CDR3 has 14 residues. TCRdb's table, derived via immunoSEQ multiplex PCR, lists solely in-frame clones and lacks some. This sample yields around 170,000 clones, of which 80% are seen a single time; approximately 7% belongs to the top ten. The origin of this receptor is a man in his 70s with active or convalescent COVID-19. The sequencing input was peripheral blood. The chain employs TRBV18 and TRBJ2-7, with 10 bases aligning to TRBD1. This CDR3 is CASSPDRGTYEQYF. Written as DNA, the CDR3 is TGTGCCAGCTCACCGGACAGGGGGACCTACGAGCAGTACTTC.